Listed below are T cell receptor beta chains from one sample, sequenced in a study of STAT3 mutations in large granular lymphocyte leukemia. Clones were read by immunoSEQ multiplex PCR, and TCRdb kept only the in-frame ones, dropping some. The profile shows roughly 10,000 clones, around 57% of them singletons. The sample taken for sequencing was peripheral blood mononuclear cells. The receptor source for this set is a boy aged 5-17 years with T-cell large granular lymphocyte leukemia. Some clones in this sample may be carry-over from other donors' samples. Both conserved end residues are part of each CDR3. D genes are given only for firm matches. Clone size, where shown, is once, few, many, or a class for clones that have expanded.

V: TRBV30; size: -; length: 13; D: -; J: TRBJ2-7; DNA: TGTGCCTGGATATCTGGGAGAACCTACGAGCAGTACTTC; CDR3: CAWISGRTYEQYF
V: TRBV30; size: few; length: 12; D: -; J: TRBJ1-5; DNA: TGTGCCTGGAATCGGGAGAATCAGCCCCAGCATTTT; CDR3: CAWNRENQPQHF
V: TRBV5-6; size: -; length: 12; D: TRBD1; J: TRBJ1-1; DNA: TGTGCCAGCAGCATTCACAGGGGGGAAGCTTTCTTT; CDR3: CASSIHRGEAFF
V: TRBV5-6; size: -; length: 15; D: TRBD1; J: TRBJ1-2; DNA: TGTGCCAGCAGCTTGACAGGGGGATATAACTATGGCTACACCTTC; CDR3: CASSLTGGYNYGYTF
V: TRBV12-5; size: -; length: 15; D: -; J: TRBJ2-7; DNA: TGTGCTAGTGGTTTGGGCCGACGACAGGACTACGAGCAGTACTTC; CDR3: CASGLGRRQDYEQYF
V: TRBV5-1; size: -; length: 14; D: TRBD1; J: TRBJ2-5; DNA: TGCGCCAGCAGCTGGACAGGACCCAAAGAGACCCAGTACTTC; CDR3: CASSWTGPKETQYF
V: TRBV29-1; size: few; length: 13; D: -; J: TRBJ2-3; DNA: TGCAGCGTACGACGACAGGGCACAGATACGCAGTATTTT; CDR3: CSVRRQGTDTQYF
V: TRBV18; size: -; length: 15; D: TRBD1; J: TRBJ2-2; DNA: TGTGCCAGCTCACCACCGAGGACAGGCACCGGGGAGCTGTTTTTT; CDR3: CASSPPRTGTGELFF
V: TRBV6-1; size: few; length: 10; D: -; J: TRBJ2-1; DNA: TGTGCCAGCTGGGGAGGAGAGCAGTTCTTC; CDR3: CASWGGEQFF
V: TRBV29-1; size: -; length: 15; D: -; J: TRBJ2-1; DNA: TGCAGCGTTGTAGGAGGCCAACTTATCTACAATGAGCAGTTCTTC; CDR3: CSVVGGQLIYNEQFF
V: TRBV25-1; size: -; length: 17; D: -; J: TRBJ1-5; DNA: TGTGCCAGCAGTGAAACCGATTGGGAGGGTTTAGGTCAGCCCCAGCATTTT; CDR3: CASSETDWEGLGQPQHF
V: TRBV18; size: -; length: 13; D: -; J: TRBJ2-5; DNA: TGTGCCAGCTCACGGGTTAGCGCAGAGACCCAGTACTTC; CDR3: CASSRVSAETQYF
V: TRBV5-4; size: -; length: 16; D: -; J: TRBJ1-2; DNA: TGTGCCAGCAGCTTGGGCATCCCTAGAGCTAACTATGGCTACACCTTC; CDR3: CASSLGIPRANYGYTF
V: TRBV29-1; size: -; length: 10; D: -; J: TRBJ2-1; DNA: TGCAGCGTTGTTAGGGACGAGCAGTTCTTC; CDR3: CSVVRDEQFF
V: TRBV19; size: -; length: 15; D: TRBD2; J: TRBJ2-3; DNA: TGTGCCAGTAGTGCTGGACTAGTCGGTACAGATACGCAGTATTTT; CDR3: CASSAGLVGTDTQYF
V: TRBV6-5; size: -; length: 14; D: -; J: TRBJ1-5; DNA: TGTGCCAGCAGTTCCCTGGGCTGGAATCAGCCCCAGCATTTT; CDR3: CASSSLGWNQPQHF
V: TRBV30; size: -; length: 14; D: TRBD1; J: TRBJ2-7; DNA: TGTGCCTGGACCCTAGGACAGGGGGGATACGAGCAGTACTTC; CDR3: CAWTLGQGGYEQYF
V: TRBV5-6; size: few; length: 12; D: -; J: TRBJ2-1; DNA: TGTGCCAGCAGCTTGGCAGACAATGAGCAGTTCTTC; CDR3: CASSLADNEQFF
V: TRBV13; size: -; length: 17; D: TRBD1; J: TRBJ1-2; DNA: TGTGCCAGCAGCTTGCTGACAGGGGGGATAAGAAACTATGGCTACACCTTC; CDR3: CASSLLTGGIRNYGYTF
V: TRBV7-8; size: -; length: 14; D: -; J: TRBJ1-5; DNA: TGTGCCAGCAGCTTAGGCGCCCGCAATCAGCCCCAGCATTTT; CDR3: CASSLGARNQPQHF
V: TRBV30; size: -; length: 15; D: -; J: TRBJ2-4; DNA: TGTGCCTGGAGCCAAGGGGGGACAGCGAAAAACATTCAGTACTTC; CDR3: CAWSQGGTAKNIQYF
V: TRBV19; size: -; length: 16; D: TRBD1; J: TRBJ1-1; DNA: TGTGCCAGTAGTTCCCGACAGGGGGCATGGTACACTGAAGCTTTCTTT; CDR3: CASSSRQGAWYTEAFF
V: TRBV30; size: -; length: 14; D: TRBD1; J: TRBJ1-1; DNA: TGTGCCTGTTCCTCCGGGACAGTAAGGACTGAAGCTTTCTTT; CDR3: CACSSGTVRTEAFF